This entry is about one T cell receptor (beta chain). It has no known antigen specificity. One end of the junction does not line up with germline, which may come from a read error. Hyperthyroidism was defined as stable when no progression to ophthalmopathy occurred within 18 months of follow-up. The hyperthyroidism patients were 18 to 65 years old and newly diagnosed, with a disease duration of less than 2 months. Anyone with other autoimmune diseases, uncontrolled infections, pregnancy or lactation was excluded from the study. Clinical symptoms, serum thyroxine, TRAb, thyroid ultrasound and orbital computed tomography were used for diagnosis. Using Ficoll-Paque density gradient centrifugation, PBMCs were isolated from 8.5 to 10 ml of fresh peripheral blood. Total RNA was extracted with Trizol reagent and quality-checked on an Agilent 2100 Bioanalyzer. The data stem from a study of Graves' ophthalmopathy and Graves' hyperthyroidism (dated 2018 in TCRdb). Regarding the research as a whole: Peripheral blood was collected before any treatment was given, at the time of initial diagnosis. To tell Graves' ophthalmopathy apart from Graves' hyperthyroidism, and to predict which patients would progress to ophthalmopathy, the study relied on TCR beta repertoire signatures. In total, 135 blood samples were TCR-sequenced: 43 ophthalmopathy, approximately 75 hyperthyroidism and around 17 hyperthyroidism-to-ophthalmopathy patients. To explore V-J signatures that separate ophthalmopathy from hyperthyroidism, a discovery set of about 96 patients was enrolled, consisting of under 50 with ophthalmopathy and around 57 with stable hyperthyroidism. An independent validation cohort comprised 18 hyperthyroidism patients and about 16 patients who later progressed from hyperthyroidism to ophthalmopathy. T-cell repertoires of thyroid tissue and blood were compared in over 5 hyperthyroidism patients. Once sampling was done, hyperthyroidism patients were given methimazole at a starting dose of 30 mg daily, while ophthalmopathy patients were given high-dose intravenous methylprednisolone. Results the study describes overall, beyond this receptor: Ophthalmopathy was separated from stable hyperthyroidism by the 13-signature model with 85% to 90% sensitivity and 81% to 83% specificity in cross-validation and with 80%/75% in the test set. No statistical method was used to set the sample size in advance, and the investigators knew which group each participant was assigned to. Among expanded thyroid clonotypes with frequency above 0.001, most also showed up in blood, which suggests that blood repertoires may reflect the thyroid immune response. In validation, the model predicted ophthalmopathy progression with roughly 68% sensitivity and around 72% specificity; eleven to twelve predicted patients were CT-confirmed with GO in a median of about 6.2 months.

CDR1 and CDR2 are drawn from the germline V gene: LGHNA, YNFKEQ. The cysteine opens and the phenylalanine closes a CDR3 of 16 amino acids. The retained sequence is limited to the CDR3, 48 bases, with the frame set at the first base. For repertoire sequencing, the TCR beta CDR3 regions were amplified from RNA transcripts. A first-round RT-PCR used HTBI primers with the Qiagen OneStep RT-PCR kit, followed by a second-round multiplex PCR, size selection and purification. The libraries underwent paired-end sequencing with 100 bp reads on an Illumina HiSeq2000. On the authors' methods: SOAPnuke was used to process the reads, throwing out any read that had adapters, had uncalled bases, had a mean Phred below 15, or lacked an exact constant-primer or identifier match. COPE v1.2.5 was used to merge high-quality paired reads. Each unique nucleotide sequence was treated as a clonotype, and MiTCR v1.1 was used to align the clonotypes to the IMGT TRB V, D and J references. Only V-J combinations with frequency above 0.0001 were analysed, covering approximately 99% of repertoires. A TCR clonal expansion and chaos score per V-J combination was defined as the ratio of F50 clonal expansion to chaos observed in the TCRdist matrix. Welch's t-statistics and random forest were used to narrow the features down to about twelve V-J combinations, which were then fed into a naive Bayes classifier. Thyroid-blood repertoire similarity was quantified with the Morisita-Horn index. Starting from the raw public reads, TCRdb applied fastp trimming at Q25, assembled clones with MiXCR and retained in-frame beta chains. Under each unique CDR3 protein, matching rows form one entry showing the most common genes and DNA. TCRdb assigned the V and J calls; the authors' analysis was not used. The sample records some 25,000 distinct CDR3 sequences, 48% of which are singletons. Roughly 6.5% of the sample rests with the top ten.

The TCR was taken from an adult woman with stable Graves' hyperthyroidism. The material sequenced was peripheral blood. Here the chain combines TRBV4-2 and TRBJ2-7; the D gene is perhaps TRBD1 or TRBD2, as each covers 6 bases. The DNA sequence is given as TGTGTCAGCAGCCAGGAGGGGGGAGTGGCATCCTACGAGCAGTACTTC. It translates as CVSSQEGGVASYEQYF.